The TCR beta chain under discussion was sequenced for a study of cytomegalovirus exposure and HLA in healthy donors. Notes on the study in general: One variant, a missense change in DCLRE1C, was linked in a later analysis to TCR beta V- and J-gene trimming. Diagnosis of cytomegalovirus status made by the classifier reportedly showed high specificity and sensitivity. In a later analysis, HLA-associated TCR beta chains were more clonally expanded than equally common others.

This clone was observed once. What it binds is not known. The PCR employed 60 Vbeta primers together with 13 Jbeta primers. Some clones are missing from TCRdb's copy, which holds only in-frame ones; the method was immunoSEQ multiplex PCR. The table records about 150,000 clones, 79% of them present only once. Sequencing was carried out using PBMCs. This sequence was found in a male donor in good health and CMV-seronegative.

CDR3 region: CASSLRGLNTEAFF. In nucleotides, the CDR3 is TGCGCCAGCAGCTTGAGGGGGTTGAACACTGAAGCTTTCTTT. The rearrangement uses TRBV5-1 and TRBJ1-1, with D perhaps matching TRBD1 (6 bases). Trimming pared 1 base from V and 0 bases from J, leaving 7 bases between. CDR1 SGHRS and CDR2 YFSETQ come from the germline V gene. CDR3 length equals 14 residues.